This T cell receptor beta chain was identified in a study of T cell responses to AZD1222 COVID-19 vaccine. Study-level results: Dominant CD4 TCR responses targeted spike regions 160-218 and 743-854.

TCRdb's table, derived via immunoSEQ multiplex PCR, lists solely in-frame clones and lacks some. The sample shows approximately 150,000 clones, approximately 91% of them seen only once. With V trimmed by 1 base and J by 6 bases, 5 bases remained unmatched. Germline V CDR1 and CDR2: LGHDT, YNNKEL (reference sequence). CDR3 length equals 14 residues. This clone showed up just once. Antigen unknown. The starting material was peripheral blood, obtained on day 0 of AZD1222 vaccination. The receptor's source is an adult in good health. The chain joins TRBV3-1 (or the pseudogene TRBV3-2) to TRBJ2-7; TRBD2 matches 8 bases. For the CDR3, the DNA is TGTGCCAGCAGCCAAGGGGGACTAGACCGCGAGCAGTACTTC. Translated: CASSQGGLDREQYF.